One and the same sample provided the 19 T cell receptor beta chains below, sequenced in a study of cytomegalovirus exposure and HLA in healthy donors. A multiplex PCR was run with 60 Vbeta primers and 13 Jbeta primers. The method was immunoSEQ multiplex PCR; TCRdb's version includes in-frame clones alone and lacks a portion of them. The sample lists under 200,000 clones, about 70% occurring once. Sequenced: PBMCs. The receptors were sampled from a woman aged 40 to 50 in good health and CMV-seropositive.

This chain links TRBV19 with TRBJ2-7; no definite D call. Per germline, CDR1 LNHDA and CDR2 SQIVND (reference sequence). V lost 5 bases to trimming and J lost 2 bases, with 10 bases between them. This CDR3 comprises 13 residues. The CDR3 nucleotides read TGTGCCAGTAGTGCAGGTTCCCCCTACGAGCAGTACTTC. Translated, it gives CASSAGSPYEQYF.

The gene calls are TRBV28 and TRBJ2-5, with TRBD2 identical over 11 bases. The DNA end is a closer match to TRBJ2-7, so the J assignment may be wrong. CDR3 length: 16 amino acids. CDR1 and CDR2 (germline): MDHEN, SYDVKM. The CDR3: CASTRSGSGRAYEQYF. In DNA, the CDR3 is TGTGCCAGTACCCGTAGCGGTAGCGGGAGGGCCTACGAGCAGTACTTC.

Only a few counts were recorded for this clone. The chain combines TRBV5-6 with TRBJ1-5; 7 positions match TRBD1. The CDR3 extends over 15 amino acids. Germline lookup yields CDR1 SGHDT and CDR2 YYEEEE. V trimming: 2 bases; J trimming: 5 bases; junction bases outside the gene matches: 7. The CDR3 is CASSFAGQSDQPQHF. Written as DNA, the CDR3 is TGTGCCAGCAGCTTTGCGGGACAGAGTGATCAGCCCCAGCATTTT.

The rearrangement joins TRBV10-2 to TRBJ1-5, with D unresolved. Deletions cut 3 bases from V and 3 bases from J, with 6 bases between. CDR3 length: 13 residues. From germline, CDR1 is WSHSY and CDR2 SAAADI. The CDR3 loop is CASSEWPNQPQHF. CDR3 coding DNA: TGCGCCAGCAGTGAATGGCCCAATCAGCCCCAGCATTTT.

The chain links TRBV7-2 to TRBJ2-7, with 9 bases aligning to TRBD1. V was pared by 1 base and J by 3 bases, with 1 base of the junction left unmatched. This CDR3 has 14 residues. Germline CDR1 and CDR2: SGHTA and FQGNSA. The CDR3 DNA reads as TGTGCCAGCAGCTTAGGGACAGGGGTCTACGAGCAGTACTTC. Translating it yields CASSLGTGVYEQYF.

The rearrangement uses TRBV19 and TRBJ1-5; 9 bases are shared with TRBD1. V shed 3 bases and J 7 bases; nucleotides not matched to a gene: 4. CDR1 and CDR2 (germline): LNHDA, SQIVND (reference sequence). The CDR3 loop spans 14 amino acids. CDR3 sequence: CASSIRDREQPQHF. The CDR3 DNA reads as TGTGCCAGTAGTATCAGGGACAGGGAACAGCCCCAGCATTTT.

CDR3 in amino acids: CASSFTSGGGTDTQYF. The CDR3 DNA is TGTGCCAGCAGCTTCACAAGCGGGGGCGGCACAGATACGCAGTATTTT. The rearrangement links TRBV5-8 to TRBJ2-3, with TRBD2 matching 8 bases. The V segment lost 2 bases and the J segment 1 base; nucleotides outside the gene matches: 6. The CDR3 sequence is 16 residues long. From germline, CDR1 is SGHTS and CDR2 YDEGEE.

The chain joins TRBV5-1 to TRBJ1-5; 10 nucleotides align to TRBD1. The junction had 12 bases not matched to a gene; V was cut back by 3 bases and J by 0 bases. Germline assignment: CDR1 SGHRS and CDR2 YFSETQ. CDR3 length equals 19 residues. CDR3 region: CASSSETGGEFNSNQPQHF. The CDR3 DNA sequence: TGCGCCAGCAGCTCTGAGACAGGGGGCGAATTCAATAGCAATCAGCCCCAGCATTTT.

The chain is built from TRBV18 and TRBJ1-6, with unresolved D. The CDR3 totals 19 residues. V was trimmed by 4 bases and J by 2 bases, leaving 21 bases between them. Per germline, CDR1 KGHSH and CDR2 LQKENI. The CDR3 DNA is TGTGCCAGCTCACTTTATATTTCGTCGGCAGCGACCTATAATTCACCCCTCCACTTT. Encoded protein: CASSLYISSAATYNSPLHF. Supplemented by reference TRBV18 and TRBJ1-6, the full variable domain reads NAGVMQNPRHLVRRRGQEARLRCSPMKGHSHVYWYRQLPEEGLKFMVYLQKENIIDESGMPKERFSAEFPKEGPSILRIQQVVRGDSAAYFCASSLYISSAATYNSPLHFGNGTRLTVT.

The gene calls are TRBV5-4 and TRBJ2-7; D gene uncertain. V was cut by 0 bases and J by 3 bases, with 7 bases left in between. CDR3 size: 13 residues. Germline V lookup: CDR1 SGHNT, CDR2 YYREEE (reference sequence). The CDR3 bases are TGTGCCAGCAGCTTGGGTGGGCACTACGAGCAGTACTTC. Translated: CASSLGGHYEQYF. Supplemented by reference TRBV5-4 and TRBJ2-7, the full variable domain reads ETGVTQSPTHLIKTRGQQVTLRCSSQSGHNTVSWYQQALGQGPQFIFQYYREEENGRGNFPPRFSGLQFPNYSSELNVNALELDDSALYLCASSLGGHYEQYFGPGTRLTVT.

The rearrangement uses TRBV18 and TRBJ2-5; 7 bases match TRBD2. The J call may be mistaken, given a closer DNA end match to TRBJ2-7. CDR1 KGHSH and CDR2 LQKENI come from the germline V gene. This CDR3 is 16 amino acids long. This chain's CDR3 is CASSPGGASDPYEQYF. The CDR3 DNA sequence: TGTGCCAGCTCACCGGGAGGGGCTAGCGATCCCTACGAGCAGTACTTC.

In this sample, this clone turned up a few times. V is TRBV27 and J is TRBJ2-7; 13 bases fit TRBD2. This CDR3 has 16 residues. Germline CDR1 reads MNHEY; CDR2 reads SMNVEV (reference sequence). V was pared by 6 bases and J by 1 base, with 6 bases of the junction left unmatched. CDR3 nucleotide sequence: TGTGCCAGCAGGCCTCCGGGACTAGCGGGGTCCTACGAGCAGTACTTC. Its translation: CASRPPGLAGSYEQYF.

The chain couples TRBV18 to TRBJ2-5; D gene uncertain. V was pared by 3 bases and J by 2 bases, with 19 bases between. The CDR3 runs 17 residues. Germline lookup yields CDR1 KGHSH and CDR2 LQKENI. The CDR3 sequence is CASSPNSGPRIQETQYF. As DNA, the CDR3 is TGTGCCAGCTCACCGAACTCTGGGCCGCGAATACAAGAGACCCAGTACTTC.

The chain's CDR3 is CASSLATVSGANVLTF. CDR3 coding DNA: TGTGCCAGCAGCTTGGCCACTGTCTCTGGGGCCAACGTCCTGACTTTC. The rearrangement joins TRBV5-4 to TRBJ2-6, with D hard to call. Germline V gives CDR1 SGHNT, CDR2 YYREEE (reference sequence). V lost 0 bases and J lost 0, with 7 bases in between. This CDR3 has 16 residues.

The chain combines TRBV27 with TRBJ2-3; 13 nucleotides line up with TRBD2. In germline, CDR1 is MNHEY, CDR2 SMNVEV (reference sequence). V gave up 0 bases and J gave up 5 bases; unmatched junction bases: 8. The CDR3 loop spans 18 amino acids. The CDR3 region has the DNA TGTGCCAGCAGTTTATCCGTTCTACTAGCGGGAGGGGGAGATACGCAGTATTTT. Residues: CASSLSVLLAGGGDTQYF.

The chain recombines TRBV4-2 with TRBJ1-4; unclear D gene. The CDR3 runs 17 residues. V lost 1 base and J 4 bases, leaving 16 bases between the germline ends. Germline V gives CDR1 LGHNA, CDR2 YNFKEQ. The CDR3 is CASSQVVAGRRNEKLFF. The CDR3 DNA is TGTGCCAGCAGCCAAGTTGTGGCAGGAAGGCGTAATGAAAAACTGTTTTTT.

This clone occurred a few times. The chain joins TRBV6-1 to TRBJ2-3; 9 bases line up with TRBD2. Germline-derived CDR1 and CDR2 are MNHNS and SASEGT. The CDR3 covers 14 residues. With V trimmed by 5 bases and J by 4 bases, 4 bases remained unmatched. CDR3 nucleotide sequence: TGTGCCAGCAGTTATAGCGGGAGTCCAGATACGCAGTATTTT. Translating it yields CASSYSGSPDTQYF.

The chain links TRBV28 to TRBJ1-5; TRBD1 might be the D (6 bases). The V end lost 6 bases, the J end lost 5 bases, and 11 bases lay between the germline ends. Germline CDR1 and CDR2: MDHEN and SYDVKM. The CDR3 sequence is 13 residues long. The CDR3 loop reads CASRGTSDQPQHF. DNA of the CDR3: TGTGCCAGCAGGGGGACATCGGATCAGCCCCAGCATTTT.

The chain is built from TRBV9 and TRBJ1-1, with D unresolved. The CDR3 has 14 residues. CDR1 and CDR2 (germline): SGDLS, YYNGEE. V was shortened by 0 bases and J by 1 base, with 7 bases between the two germline ends. CDR3 coding DNA: TGTGCCAGCAGCGTAGACGGTAGGAACACTGAAGCTTTCTTT. Protein sequence: CASSVDGRNTEAFF.